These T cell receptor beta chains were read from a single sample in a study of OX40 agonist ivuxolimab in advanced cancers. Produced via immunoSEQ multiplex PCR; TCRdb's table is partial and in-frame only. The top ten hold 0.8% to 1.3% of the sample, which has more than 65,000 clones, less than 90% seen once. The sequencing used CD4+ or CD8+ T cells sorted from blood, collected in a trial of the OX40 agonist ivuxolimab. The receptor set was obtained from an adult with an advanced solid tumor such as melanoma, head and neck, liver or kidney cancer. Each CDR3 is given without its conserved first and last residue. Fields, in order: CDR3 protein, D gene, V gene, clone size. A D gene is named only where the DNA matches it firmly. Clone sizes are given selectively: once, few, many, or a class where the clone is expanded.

CDR3aa: ASSEGTGGFTEAF
d_gene: TRBD1
v_gene: TRBV2
abundance: -

CDR3aa: ASSSGLAATDTQY
d_gene: TRBD2
v_gene: TRBV11-2
abundance: -

CDR3aa: ASHPRGLAGTDTQY
d_gene: TRBD2
v_gene: TRBV10-1
abundance: -

CDR3aa: ASSFLAGVNTGELF
d_gene: TRBD2
v_gene: TRBV19
abundance: -

CDR3aa: ASSHRWGQGSEKLF
d_gene: TRBD1
v_gene: TRBV27
abundance: few

CDR3aa: ASSKGQGTGELF
d_gene: TRBD1
v_gene: TRBV18
abundance: -

CDR3aa: ASSVAPGVTDTQY
d_gene: -
v_gene: TRBV9
abundance: -

CDR3aa: ASRKGTSGSYEQF
d_gene: TRBD2
v_gene: TRBV11-3
abundance: -

CDR3aa: ASSFQQTYGYT
d_gene: -
v_gene: TRBV28
abundance: -

CDR3aa: ASRLAGASGGYT
d_gene: -
v_gene: TRBV2
abundance: once

CDR3aa: ASSSRDTQY
d_gene: -
v_gene: TRBV7-2
abundance: once

CDR3aa: ASSWVVNGRGGFETQY
d_gene: TRBD2
v_gene: TRBV5-1
abundance: -

CDR3aa: ASSLVGNTEAF
d_gene: -
v_gene: TRBV11-1
abundance: few

CDR3aa: ASSLVLGQHNEQF
d_gene: -
v_gene: TRBV28
abundance: -

CDR3aa: ASSLIGTTSGRETQY
d_gene: TRBD2
v_gene: TRBV5-4
abundance: -

CDR3aa: ASSPGLAGEQF
d_gene: TRBD2
v_gene: TRBV18
abundance: -

CDR3aa: ASSVGSREAGETQY
d_gene: -
v_gene: TRBV9
abundance: -

CDR3aa: ASITEGGSSYNEQF
d_gene: TRBD1
v_gene: TRBV28
abundance: -

CDR3aa: ASSPDRGYQPQH
d_gene: TRBD1
v_gene: TRBV27
abundance: -

CDR3aa: ASSSQGGTEAF
d_gene: -
v_gene: TRBV7-2
abundance: -

CDR3aa: ASSLGGNNIQY
d_gene: TRBD2
v_gene: TRBV11-2
abundance: -

CDR3aa: ASSSDSGQRNEQF
d_gene: -
v_gene: TRBV7-2
abundance: -

CDR3aa: ASSIGQGPWEQY
d_gene: TRBD1
v_gene: TRBV19
abundance: many

CDR3aa: ASGRGRGTDTQY
d_gene: -
v_gene: TRBV9
abundance: -

CDR3aa: ASSLGSGRTDTQY
d_gene: -
v_gene: TRBV7-7
abundance: -

CDR3aa: ASSYKLTTNEKLF
d_gene: -
v_gene: TRBV6-6
abundance: -

CDR3aa: ASSSGQGNEQF
d_gene: TRBD1
v_gene: TRBV11-1
abundance: -

CDR3aa: ASSSDPGQINYGYT
d_gene: TRBD1
v_gene: TRBV5-1
abundance: -